One sample yielded the 15 T cell receptor beta chains listed below, sequenced in a study of T cell changes during pregnancy in multiple sclerosis. Data came from immunoSEQ multiplex PCR; TCRdb stores just in-frame clones and leaves some out. The sample shows more than 55,000 clones, about 91% of them seen only once. This specimen consisted of peripheral blood, obtained after pregnancy. The receptor source for this set is a female donor in good health, enrolled as a control in a pregnancy study.

The chain joins TRBV9 to TRBJ2-2, with TRBD1 as a possible D gene (5 bases). Germline lookup yields CDR1 SGDLS and CDR2 YYNGEE. The CDR3 is 15 residues long. Trimming cost V 0 bases and J 6 bases, with 12 bases left between them. As DNA, the CDR3 is TGTGCCAGCAGCGTAGGGCGTAGGGGTGCCGGGGAGCTGTTTTTT. Its protein product is CASSVGRRGAGELFF.

This clone was observed a single time. The V gene is TRBV25-1, the J gene TRBJ1-4; D is perhaps TRBD1 (5 bases). Germline loops: CDR1 MGHDK, CDR2 SYGVNS. There are 13 residues in the CDR3. V lost 5 bases and J 4 bases, leaving 8 bases between the germline ends. CDR3 DNA sequence: TGTGCCAGCAGTCGACAGTTTAATGAAAAACTGTTTTTT. This translates into CASSRQFNEKLFF.

This chain connects TRBV5-6 to TRBJ1-1; D possibly corresponds to TRBD1 (5 bases). Germline-derived CDR1 and CDR2 are SGHDT and YYEEEE. The length of the CDR3 is 13 residues. The ends were cut back, 0 bases at V and 11 bases at J, with 14 bases in the middle. The CDR3 sequence is CASSLEGRGGAFF. DNA of the CDR3: TGTGCCAGCAGCTTGGAAGGAAGGGGAGGGGCTTTCTTT.

In nucleotides, the CDR3 is TGTGCCTGGAGCCCCTTGGCAGGGGGAGAGACCCAGTACTTC. It codes for CAWSPLAGGETQYF. The rearrangement joins TRBV30 to TRBJ2-5; 7 nucleotides line up with TRBD1. The CDR3 contains 14 residues. V was pared by 3 bases and J by 4 bases, with 8 bases of the junction left unmatched. Germline CDR1 and CDR2: GTSNPN and SVGIG (reference sequence).

This chain links TRBV7-2 with TRBJ2-7, with 8 positions matching TRBD2. Per germline, CDR1 SGHTA and CDR2 FQGNSA. The CDR3 is made up of 16 amino acids. After removal of 5 bases from V and 1 base from J, the junction contained 10 bases not matched to a gene. DNA of the CDR3: TGTGCCAGCAGCGCTAGTCGGGCGGGGGGTTCCTACGAGCAGTACTTC. Translation: CASSASRAGGSYEQYF. Full variable domain (outside the CDR3, taken from reference TRBV7-2 and TRBJ2-7): GAGVSQSPSNKVTEKGKDVELRCDPISGHTALYWYRQSLGQGLEFLIYFQGNSAPDKSGLPSDRFSAERTGGSVSTLTIQRTQQEDSAVYLCASSASRAGGSYEQYFGPGTRLTVT.

This chain joins TRBV15 and TRBJ2-1; the match to TRBD2 covers 9 bases. Germline CDR1 LNHNV, CDR2 YYDKDF (reference sequence). Trimming took 3 bases from V and 1 from J; bases not matched to a gene: 1. The CDR3 is 15 amino acids. The CDR3 nucleotides read TGTGCCACCAGCAGGAGCGGGGGGTCCTACAATGAGCAGTTCTTC. Translating it yields CATSRSGGSYNEQFF.

This chain links TRBV4-1 with TRBJ2-3; 7 bases are a match to TRBD1. Germline assignment: CDR1 MGHRA and CDR2 YSYEKL. V lost 4 bases and J lost 1; bases outside the gene matches: 5. The CDR3 contains 15 residues. The CDR3 DNA sequence: TGCGCCAGCAGCCCGACAGGGTTTCGCACAGATACGCAGTATTTT. Amino acids: CASSPTGFRTDTQYF.

V and J are TRBV19 and TRBJ1-3, with unresolved D. Germline CDR1 LNHDA, CDR2 SQIVND (reference sequence). V shed 7 bases and J shed 0 bases, with 16 bases lying between them. The CDR3 length is 16 residues. The CDR3 nucleotides are TGTGCCAGTACCCTAAGCACAGCTTACTCTGGAAACACCATATATTTT. Its protein is CASTLSTAYSGNTIYF.

The J gene is TRBJ2-1, the V gene TRBV29-1; no definite D call. This CDR3 has 11 amino acids. CDR1 is SQVTM and CDR2 is ANQGSEA in the germline V gene. V was trimmed by 5 bases and J by 7 bases, leaving 9 bases between them. DNA for the CDR3: TGCAGCGTTCCCCCTTTAAATGAGCAGTTCTTC. It codes for CSVPPLNEQFF.

The chain is built from TRBV5-1 and TRBJ1-4; D may be TRBD1 (5 bases). Germline values: CDR1 SGHRS, CDR2 YFSETQ. With 1 base removed from V and 3 bases from J, the gap between germline ends came to 10 bases. The CDR3 loop spans 15 amino acids. CDR3 loop: CASSLIPGSNEKLFF. The CDR3 coding sequence is TGCGCCAGCAGCTTGATTCCAGGGTCTAATGAAAAACTGTTTTTT.

V and J are TRBV11-3 and TRBJ2-1; 9 nucleotides agree with TRBD1. The CDR3 covers 15 residues. Germline V gene sequence: CDR1 SGHNT, CDR2 YENEEA. Trimming cost V 6 bases and J 6 bases; bases outside gene matches: 9. The CDR3 coding sequence is TGTGCCAGCAGTTTTACAGGGGGCGCCGGCAATGAGCAGTTCTTC. Encoded protein: CASSFTGGAGNEQFF.

V and J are TRBV5-1 and TRBJ2-3; 10 bases match TRBD2. Trimming removed 2 bases from V and 6 bases from J; junction bases left unmatched: 6. Germline CDR1 reads SGHRS; CDR2 reads YFSETQ. The CDR3 is made up of 15 amino acids. The CDR3, as DNA: TGCGCCAGCAGCTTTGGACTAGCGGTTGGGGATACGCAGTATTTT. The encoded protein is CASSFGLAVGDTQYF.

CDR3 DNA: TGTGCCAGTAGTCCCCGTCCGGGGGGGACCCAGTACTTC. Its protein is CASSPRPGGTQYF. The chain couples TRBV19 to TRBJ2-5, with 7 bases aligning to TRBD2. V shed 5 bases and J 7 bases; nucleotides not matched to a gene: 7. Germline CDR1 LNHDA, CDR2 SQIVND (reference sequence). CDR3 length: 13 amino acids. Based on the CDR3 plus reference TRBV19 and TRBJ2-5, the full variable domain is DGGITQSPKYLFRKEGQNVTLSCEQNLNHDAMYWYRQDPGQGLRLIYYSQIVNDFQKGDIAEGYSVSREKKESFPLTVTSAQKNPTAFYLCASSPRPGGTQYFGPGTRLLVL.

The V and J genes are TRBV18 and TRBJ1-1, with a possible D match to TRBD1 (5 bases). CDR3 length: 12 residues. The ends were cut back, 1 base at V and 8 bases at J, with 8 bases in the middle. Germline V gene data show CDR1 as KGHSH and CDR2 as LQKENI. The CDR3 region has the DNA TGTGCCAGCTCACCACTTCAGGGAGAAGCTTTCTTT. It codes for CASSPLQGEAFF.

The rearrangement joins TRBV4-1 to TRBJ1-1; 9 bases are shared with TRBD1. Looked up from germline, CDR1 is MGHRA and CDR2 is YSYEKL. The CDR3 has 17 amino acids. V lost 0 bases to trimming and J lost 1 base; unmatched junction nucleotides: 6. The CDR3 sequence is CASSQDKGTGRNTEAFF. The DNA for the CDR3 is TGCGCCAGCAGCCAAGATAAGGGGACAGGGCGGAACACTGAAGCTTTCTTT.